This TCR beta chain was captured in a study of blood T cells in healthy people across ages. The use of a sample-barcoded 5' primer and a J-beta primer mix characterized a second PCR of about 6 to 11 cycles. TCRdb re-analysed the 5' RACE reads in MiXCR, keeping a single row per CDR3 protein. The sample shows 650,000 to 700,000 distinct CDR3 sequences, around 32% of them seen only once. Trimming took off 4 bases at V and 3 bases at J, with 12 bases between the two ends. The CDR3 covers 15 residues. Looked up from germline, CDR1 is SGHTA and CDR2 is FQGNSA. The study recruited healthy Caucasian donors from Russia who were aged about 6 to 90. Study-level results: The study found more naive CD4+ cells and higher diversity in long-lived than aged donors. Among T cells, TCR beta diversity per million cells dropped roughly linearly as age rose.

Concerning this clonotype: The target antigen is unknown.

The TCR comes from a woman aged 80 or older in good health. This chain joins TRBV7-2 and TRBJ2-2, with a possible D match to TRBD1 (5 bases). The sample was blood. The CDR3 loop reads CASSSGRAYTGELFF. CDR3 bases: TGTGCCAGCAGCTCCGGCAGGGCCTACACCGGGGAGCTGTTTTTT. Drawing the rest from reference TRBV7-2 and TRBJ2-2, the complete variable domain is GAGVSQSPSNKVTEKGKDVELRCDPISGHTALYWYRQSLGQGLEFLIYFQGNSAPDKSGLPSDRFSAERTGGSVSTLTIQRTQQEDSAVYLCASSSGRAYTGELFFGEGSRLTVL.